This T cell receptor beta chain was captured by sequencing in a study of blood T cell repertoires in COVID-19. About the study: The United States, Italy and Spain were the sources of the acute and convalescent COVID-19 samples.

The assay was immunoSEQ multiplex PCR, and TCRdb's table has in-frame clones only and misses some. The sample has around 250,000 clones, 70% to 90% seen once. Specimen: peripheral blood. The sequence was collected from a man in his 60s with acute or convalescent COVID-19.

The CDR3 loop is CASSRRTSGFSSSYNEQFF. For the CDR3, the DNA is TGTGCCAGTAGTAGACGGACTAGCGGTTTTTCAAGCTCCTACAATGAGCAGTTCTTC. V gene TRBV19 combines with J gene TRBJ2-1; TRBD2 aligns across 10 bases. V shed 4 bases, J shed 0 bases, and the junction held 12 bases outside the gene matches. CDR3 length equals 19 residues. From germline, CDR1 is LNHDA and CDR2 SQIVND (reference sequence).